The 17 T cell receptor beta chains in this list originate from one sample, sequenced in a study of beta chain features in type 1 diabetes. Every isolated RNA sample was fully reverse transcribed, so sequencing captured expressed TCRB transcripts. The table came from immunoSEQ multiplex PCR; TCRdb's copy has only in-frame clones and leaves some out. The data contain roughly 150,000 clones, over 7.5% of them singletons. Sequencing was done on a sample of central memory CD4+ T cells from blood. Receptors originate from a woman between 18 and 30 years old in good health.

This clone was found once. The junction does not match germline at one end; this may be a read error. The CDR3 loop is CASSPDRNNEQFF. CDR3 DNA: TGTGCTAGCAGCCCCGACAGAAACAATGAGCAGTTCTTC. The chain links TRBV7-7 to TRBJ2-1; tentatively, D is TRBD1 (5 bases). The CDR3 totals 13 residues. Germline V gene lookup returns CDR1 SSHAT and CDR2 FNYEAQ (reference sequence).

The chain couples TRBV7-9 to TRBJ2-6; D perhaps matches TRBD1 (5 bases). CDR3 length equals 18 residues. Germline loops: CDR1 SEHNR, CDR2 FQNEAQ (reference sequence). The ends were cut back, 4 bases at V and 4 bases at J, with 20 bases in the middle. The CDR3 sequence: CASSSSQGFLSGANVLTF. DNA of the CDR3: TGTGCCAGCAGCTCCTCCCAGGGTTTTTTGTCCGGGGCCAACGTCCTGACTTTC.

The chain is built from TRBV7-2 and TRBJ2-5; 11 bases map to TRBD2. CDR3 length: 17 amino acids. After removal of 5 bases from V and 1 base from J, the junction contained 9 bases not matched to a gene. The germline V gene encodes CDR1 SGHTA and CDR2 FQGNSA. The CDR3: CASSPRSGGAPQETQYF. In DNA, the CDR3 is TGTGCCAGCAGCCCGCGTAGCGGGGGGGCACCCCAAGAGACCCAGTACTTC. The full variable domain, in which reference TRBV7-2 and TRBJ2-5 provide the parts outside the CDR3, is GAGVSQSPSNKVTEKGKDVELRCDPISGHTALYWYRQSLGQGLEFLIYFQGNSAPDKSGLPSDRFSAERTGGSVSTLTIQRTQQEDSAVYLCASSPRSGGAPQETQYFGPGTRLLVL.

The chain couples TRBV6-6 to TRBJ1-2, with D possibly being TRBD1 (6 bases). V lost 1 base and J lost 6, with 9 bases in between. From germline, CDR1 is MNHNY and CDR2 SVGAGI (reference sequence). This CDR3 region has 13 residues. The CDR3 DNA is TGTGCCAGCAGTTACTTCGCAGGGGATGGCTACACCTTC. Translated: CASSYFAGDGYTF.

In this sample, this clone turned up a few times. The rearrangement links TRBV9 to TRBJ2-1, with 11 bases that match TRBD2. The CDR3 runs to 16 residues. With 4 bases clipped from V and 10 bases from J, the junction kept 13 bases outside the gene matches. Per the germline V gene, CDR1 is SGDLS and CDR2 is YYNGEE. The CDR3 nucleotides are TGTGCCAGCAGCCCTGCGGGGCTAGCGGGGGGCAGCGAGCAGTTCTTC. Its protein product is CASSPAGLAGGSEQFF.

This clone was counted only a few times. This chain uses TRBV6-6 with TRBJ2-3; D not resolved. The V and J ends lost 7 bases and 2 bases respectively, with 16 bases between them. The CDR3 contains 15 residues. Looked up from germline, CDR1 is MNHNY and CDR2 is SVGAGI (reference sequence). CDR3: CASKIQPATTDTQYF. CDR3 nucleotides: TGTGCCAGCAAAATACAGCCGGCCACCACAGATACGCAGTATTTT.

The chain is built from TRBV4-2 and TRBJ2-3; a weak D match, TRBD2 (6 bases). The CDR3 covers 15 residues. The V end was cut by 0 bases, the J end by 5 bases, with 12 bases between. Per germline, CDR1 LGHNA and CDR2 YNFKEQ. The CDR3 nucleotides read TGTGCCAGCAGCCAAGATGGCGGGGTGGGAGATACGCAGTATTTT. Protein sequence: CASSQDGGVGDTQYF.

This clone occurred a few times. J is TRBJ1-6 and V is TRBV6-6; the match to TRBD1 covers 7 bases. The ends lost 6 bases at V and 6 bases at J; junction bases unmatched: 8. Per germline, CDR1 MNHNY and CDR2 SVGAGI (reference sequence). The CDR3 has 15 residues. CDR3 nucleotides: TGTGCCAGCAGCGTTACCGGGACAGCTAATTCACCCCTCCACTTT. Amino acids: CASSVTGTANSPLHF.

This clone was counted between two and nine times. The V gene is TRBV4-2, the J gene TRBJ1-2, with D possibly matching TRBD1 (5 bases). V lost 4 bases to trimming and J lost 1 base, with 10 bases between them. CDR1 is LGHNA, CDR2 YNFKEQ, per germline. The CDR3 sequence is 14 residues long. This CDR3 is CASSPGGFNYGYTF. In DNA form, the CDR3 reads TGTGCCAGCAGCCCCGGGGGGTTTAACTATGGCTACACCTTC.

The V call is TRBV30, the J call TRBJ2-5; possibly TRBD2 for D (6 bases). Germline CDR1 is GTSNPN and CDR2 is SVGIG (reference sequence). V shed 1 base and J shed 0 bases, with 9 bases lying between them. The CDR3 spans 14 residues. CDR3 residues: CAWSGGVNQETQYF. The CDR3 nucleotides are TGTGCCTGGAGTGGGGGGGTGAACCAAGAGACCCAGTACTTC. The entire variable domain, with the rest obtained from reference TRBV30 and TRBJ2-5, is as follows: SQTIHQWPATLVQPVGSPLSLECTVEGTSNPNLYWYRQAAGRGLQLLFYSVGIGQISSEVPQNLSASRPQDRQFILSSKKLLLSDSGFYLCAWSGGVNQETQYFGPGTRLLVL.

This clone was seen only a few times. V and J are TRBV28 and TRBJ1-1; TRBD1 aligns across 9 bases. This CDR3 comprises 15 residues. J gave up 3 bases and V 6 bases, and 8 bases lay outside the gene matches. Germline-derived CDR1 and CDR2 are MDHEN and SYDVKM. The CDR3 region is CASSQIRTGDTEAFF. The CDR3 DNA reads as TGTGCCAGCAGCCAAATCCGGACAGGGGACACTGAAGCTTTCTTT.

This clone was seen more than once but under ten times. The chain links TRBV30 to TRBJ2-1; TRBD2 agrees at 8 bases. CDR1 GTSNPN and CDR2 SVGIG come from the germline V gene (reference sequence). V trimming: 8 bases; J trimming: 10 bases; junction bases outside the gene matches: 10. The CDR3 sequence is 12 residues long. The CDR3 loop reads CARTLGGDEQFF. CDR3 bases: TGTGCCCGCACTCTCGGGGGGGACGAGCAGTTCTTC.

This clone showed up just a few times. The chain carries TRBV2 and TRBJ2-3, with 7 bases matching TRBD2. Germline-derived CDR1 and CDR2 are SNHLY and FYNNEI. The CDR3 sequence is 13 residues long. Trimming removed 3 bases from V and 6 bases from J; junction bases left unmatched: 3. The CDR3 spells CASSDTSADTQYF. CDR3 bases: TGTGCCAGCAGTGATACTAGCGCCGATACGCAGTATTTT.

The chain recombines TRBV19 with TRBJ2-5, with D possibly being TRBD2 (6 bases). The V and J ends lost 3 bases and 1 base respectively, with 12 bases between them. The germline V gene encodes CDR1 LNHDA and CDR2 SQIVND (reference sequence). CDR3 length: 15 residues. The CDR3 here is CASSILEGFQETQYF. In nucleotides, the CDR3 is TGTGCCAGTAGTATTCTGGAGGGATTCCAAGAGACCCAGTACTTC.

The chain employs TRBV10-3 and TRBJ2-5, with D perhaps TRBD1 (5 bases). Germline V gene data show CDR1 as ENHRY and CDR2 as SYGVKD. The V and J ends lost 4 bases and 3 bases respectively, with 15 bases between them. The CDR3 spans 15 residues. The DNA for the CDR3 is TGTGCCATCAGTGGGGGCCGGACGGTAAAAGAGACCCAGTACTTC. Translated: CAISGGRTVKETQYF.

This clone was seen more than once but under ten times. The CDR3 DNA reads TGTGCCAGCAGCTTCCCCGGGACAGGGGGTTTGGGCTACACCTTC. The encoded protein is CASSFPGTGGLGYTF. V and J are TRBV9 and TRBJ1-2; TRBD1 matches at 11 bases. This CDR3 is 15 amino acids long. Germline V CDR1 and CDR2: SGDLS, YYNGEE. J gave up 8 bases and V 4 bases, and 10 bases lay outside the gene matches.

This clone showed up just once. J is TRBJ1-2 and V is TRBV29-1; 8 bases line up with TRBD1. The CDR3 runs 13 residues. V shed 7 bases, J shed 8 bases, and the junction held 12 bases outside the gene matches. The germline V gene encodes CDR1 SQVTM and CDR2 ANQGSEA. CDR3 DNA sequence: TGCAGCGCTATCAGCGGACAGGGAGAAGGCTACACCTTC. This translates into CSAISGQGEGYTF.